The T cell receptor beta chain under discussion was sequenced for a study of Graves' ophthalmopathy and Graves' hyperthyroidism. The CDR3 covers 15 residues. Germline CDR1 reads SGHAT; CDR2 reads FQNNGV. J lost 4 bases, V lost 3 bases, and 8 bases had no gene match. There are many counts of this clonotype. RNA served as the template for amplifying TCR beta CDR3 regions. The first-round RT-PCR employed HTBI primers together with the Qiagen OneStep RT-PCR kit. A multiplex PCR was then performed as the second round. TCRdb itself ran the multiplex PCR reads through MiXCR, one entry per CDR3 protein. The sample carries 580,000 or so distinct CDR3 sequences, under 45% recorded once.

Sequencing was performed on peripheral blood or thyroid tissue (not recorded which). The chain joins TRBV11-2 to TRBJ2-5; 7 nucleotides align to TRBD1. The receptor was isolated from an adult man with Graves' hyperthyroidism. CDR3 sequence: CASSFLAGGRETQYF. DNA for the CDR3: TGTGCCAGCAGCTTTTTGGCAGGGGGAAGAGAGACCCAGTACTTC.